This TCR beta chain was recorded in a study of blood T cell repertoires in COVID-19. Study information: Samples representing acute and convalescent COVID-19 were sourced from the United States, Italy and Spain. Sources were T cells, B-cell-depleted T cells, or PBMCs; the material itself was cDNA or gDNA.

This CDR3 has 15 amino acids. Germline CDR1 reads SGHRS; CDR2 reads YFSETQ. The trim removed 3 bases at V and 4 bases at J, leaving 7 bases unmatched. In the source study's methods: Reference gene primer amplification gave estimated nucleated cell counts. Libraries were prepared by immunoSEQ multiplex PCR; TCRdb keeps only in-frame clonotypes and omits some of them. V and J calls and clone size are given by that table; D and trimming were obtained from the DNA. The table lists more than 150,000 clones, about 83% of them singletons. The receptor's source is a man aged 70 or older who had recovered from COVID-19. Sequenced input: peripheral blood. J is TRBJ1-1 and V is TRBV5-1, with TRBD1 matching over 9 bases. The CDR3 DNA sequence: TGCGCCAGCAGCTCCGGACAGGGGTTGATCACTGAAGCTTTCTTT. Translating it yields CASSSGQGLITEAFF.